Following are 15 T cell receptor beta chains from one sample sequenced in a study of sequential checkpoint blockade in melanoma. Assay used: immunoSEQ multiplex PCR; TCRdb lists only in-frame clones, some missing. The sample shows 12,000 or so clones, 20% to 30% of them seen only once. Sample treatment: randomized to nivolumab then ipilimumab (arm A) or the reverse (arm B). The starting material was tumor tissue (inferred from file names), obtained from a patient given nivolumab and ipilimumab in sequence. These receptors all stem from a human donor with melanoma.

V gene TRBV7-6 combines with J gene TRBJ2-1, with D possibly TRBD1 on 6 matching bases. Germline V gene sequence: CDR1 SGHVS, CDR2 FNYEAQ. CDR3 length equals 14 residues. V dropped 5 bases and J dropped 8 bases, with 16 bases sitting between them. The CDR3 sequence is CASSHATGRYEQFF. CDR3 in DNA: TGTGCCAGCAGCCATGCGACAGGCAGGTATGAGCAGTTCTTC.

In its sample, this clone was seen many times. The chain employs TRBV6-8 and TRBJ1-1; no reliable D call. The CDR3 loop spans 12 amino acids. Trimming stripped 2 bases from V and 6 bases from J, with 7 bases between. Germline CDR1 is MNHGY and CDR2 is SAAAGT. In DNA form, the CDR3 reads TGTGCCAGCAGTTACAGGGCTGCTGAAGCTTTCTTT. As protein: CASSYRAAEAFF.

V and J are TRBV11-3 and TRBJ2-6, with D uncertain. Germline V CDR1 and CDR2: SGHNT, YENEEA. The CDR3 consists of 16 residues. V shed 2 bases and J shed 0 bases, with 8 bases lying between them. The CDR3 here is CASSLSGYSGANVLTF. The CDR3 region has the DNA TGTGCCAGCAGCTTATCGGGTTACTCTGGGGCCAACGTCCTGACTTTC.

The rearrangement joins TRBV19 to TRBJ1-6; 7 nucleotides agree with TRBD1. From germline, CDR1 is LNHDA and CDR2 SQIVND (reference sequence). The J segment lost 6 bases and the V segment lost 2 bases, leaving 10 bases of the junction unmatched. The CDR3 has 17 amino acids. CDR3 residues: CASSIIGRGQTNSPLHF. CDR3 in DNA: TGTGCCAGTAGTATAATTGGCAGGGGACAGACTAATTCACCCCTCCACTTT.

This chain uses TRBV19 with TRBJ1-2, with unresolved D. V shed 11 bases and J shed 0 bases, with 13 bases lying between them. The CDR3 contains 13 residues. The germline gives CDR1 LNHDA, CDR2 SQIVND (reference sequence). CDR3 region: CAGEDASNYGYTF. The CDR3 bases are TGTGCCGGAGAGGACGCATCTAACTATGGCTACACCTTC.

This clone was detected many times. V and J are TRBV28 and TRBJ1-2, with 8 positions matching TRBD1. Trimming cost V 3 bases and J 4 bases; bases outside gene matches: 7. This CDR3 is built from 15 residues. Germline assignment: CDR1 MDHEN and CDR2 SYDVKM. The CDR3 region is CASSLGRGQVYGYTF. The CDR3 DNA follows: TGTGCCAGCAGTTTGGGCAGGGGGCAAGTCTATGGCTACACCTTC.

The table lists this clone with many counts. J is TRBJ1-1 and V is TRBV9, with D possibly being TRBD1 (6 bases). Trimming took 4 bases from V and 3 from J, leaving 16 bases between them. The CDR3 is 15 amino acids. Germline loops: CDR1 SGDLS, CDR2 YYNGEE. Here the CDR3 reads CASSLQGGLDTEAFF. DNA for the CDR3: TGTGCCAGCAGCCTACAGGGTGGGTTAGACACTGAAGCTTTCTTT.

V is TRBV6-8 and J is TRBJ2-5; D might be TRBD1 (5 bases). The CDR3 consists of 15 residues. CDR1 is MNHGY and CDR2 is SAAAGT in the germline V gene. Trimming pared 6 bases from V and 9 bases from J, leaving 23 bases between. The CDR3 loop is CASSFIRQTVAAQYF. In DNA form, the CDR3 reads TGTGCCAGCAGCTTCATTCGACAGACCGTGGCGGCCCAGTACTTC.

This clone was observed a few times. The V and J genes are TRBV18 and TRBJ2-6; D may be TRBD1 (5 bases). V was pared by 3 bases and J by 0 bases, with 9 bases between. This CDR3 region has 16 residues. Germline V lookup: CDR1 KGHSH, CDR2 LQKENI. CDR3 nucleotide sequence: TGTGCCAGCTCACCGACTGACAGCTCTGGGGCCAACGTCCTGACTTTC. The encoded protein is CASSPTDSSGANVLTF.

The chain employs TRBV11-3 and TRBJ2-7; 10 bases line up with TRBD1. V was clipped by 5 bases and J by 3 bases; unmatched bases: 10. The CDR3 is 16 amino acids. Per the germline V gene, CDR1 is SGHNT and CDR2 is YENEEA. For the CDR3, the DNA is TGTGCCAGCAGCCCAGCCCCGGGACAGGGGATCTACGAGCAGTACTTC. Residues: CASSPAPGQGIYEQYF.

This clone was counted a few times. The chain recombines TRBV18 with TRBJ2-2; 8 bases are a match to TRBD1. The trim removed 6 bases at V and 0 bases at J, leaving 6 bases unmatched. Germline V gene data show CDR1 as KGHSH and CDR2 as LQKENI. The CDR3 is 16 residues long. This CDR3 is CASSWTGNANTGELFF. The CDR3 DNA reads TGTGCCAGCTCCTGGACAGGGAACGCGAACACCGGGGAGCTGTTTTTT.

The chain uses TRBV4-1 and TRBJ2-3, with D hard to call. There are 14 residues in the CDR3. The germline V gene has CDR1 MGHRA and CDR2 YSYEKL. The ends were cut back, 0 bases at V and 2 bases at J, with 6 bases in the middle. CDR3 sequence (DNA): TGCGCCAGCAGCCAAGAACGGGCCACAGATACGCAGTATTTT. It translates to CASSQERATDTQYF.

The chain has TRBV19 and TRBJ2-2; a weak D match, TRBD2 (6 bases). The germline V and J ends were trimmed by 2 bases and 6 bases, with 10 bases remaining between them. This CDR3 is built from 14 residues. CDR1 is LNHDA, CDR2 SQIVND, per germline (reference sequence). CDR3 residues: CASSIYGGAGELFF. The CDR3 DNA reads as TGTGCCAGTAGTATATACGGCGGGGCCGGGGAGCTGTTTTTT.

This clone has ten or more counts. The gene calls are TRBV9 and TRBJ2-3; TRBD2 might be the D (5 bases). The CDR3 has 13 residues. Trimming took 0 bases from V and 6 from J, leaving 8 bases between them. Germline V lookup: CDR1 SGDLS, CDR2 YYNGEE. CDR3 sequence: CASSVVSGDTQYF. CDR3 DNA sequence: TGTGCCAGCAGCGTAGTCTCGGGGGATACGCAGTATTTT.

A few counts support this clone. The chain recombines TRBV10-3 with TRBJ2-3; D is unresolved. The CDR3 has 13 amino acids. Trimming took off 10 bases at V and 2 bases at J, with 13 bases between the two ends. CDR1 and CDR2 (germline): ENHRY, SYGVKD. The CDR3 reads CASLQINTDTQYF. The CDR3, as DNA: TGTGCCAGCTTACAGATAAACACAGATACGCAGTATTTT.